Shown below are 16 T cell receptor beta chains from a single sample sequenced in a study of blood T cells in healthy people across ages. Primed by a sample-barcoded 5' primer and a J-beta primer mix, a second PCR proceeded for 7 to 11 cycles. TCRdb re-analysed the 5' RACE reads in MiXCR, keeping a single row per CDR3 protein. The sample lists approximately 800,000 distinct CDR3 sequences; approximately 24% were seen once. This sample also belongs to another study, concerning T cells of mothers and their children.

The sequenced sample was blood. Every receptor here comes from a boy younger than 18 in good health.

There are a few counts of this clonotype. The gene calls are TRBV6-5 and TRBJ2-7; TRBD2 agrees at 7 bases. The J call may not be correct, given that the DNA end is closer to TRBJ2-5. Germline assignment: CDR1 MNHEY and CDR2 SVGAGI. The CDR3 consists of 15 residues. CDR3 in amino acids: CASTHGRRAQETQYF. CDR3 sequence (DNA): TGTGCCAGCACCCACGGGAGGCGAGCCCAAGAGACCCAGTACTTC.

The chain combines TRBV5-1 with TRBJ1-1, with D perhaps TRBD1 (5 bases). Trimming took 0 bases from V and 4 from J, leaving 10 bases between them. CDR1 is SGHRS, CDR2 YFSETQ, per germline. The CDR3 is made up of 14 amino acids. CDR3 sequence (DNA): TGCGCCAGCAGCTTGGGGCGGGGACCCACTGAAGCTTTCTTT. This gives the protein CASSLGRGPTEAFF.

This clonotype showed up just a few times. The rearrangement joins TRBV27 to TRBJ2-7, with 10 bases lining up with TRBD1. Germline CDR1 and CDR2: MNHEY and SMNVEV (reference sequence). With V trimmed by 5 bases and J by 2 bases, 15 bases remained unmatched. The CDR3 runs to 18 residues. CDR3 sequence: CASSTLTGGSTLPYEQYF. The CDR3 DNA reads TGTGCCAGCAGTACCCTGACAGGGGGCTCAACCCTACCCTACGAGCAGTACTTC.

This clonotype was seen many times. The chain is built from TRBV24-1 and TRBJ2-1; D may be TRBD2 (6 bases). V was pared by 2 bases and J by 6 bases, with 10 bases between. The CDR3 has 14 amino acids. CDR1 and CDR2 from the germline V gene are KGHDR and SFDVKD. This CDR3 reads CATSDSWGVNEQFF. In DNA, the CDR3 is TGTGCCACCAGTGATTCATGGGGGGTCAATGAGCAGTTCTTC.

The chain joins TRBV24-1 to TRBJ2-5; the match to TRBD1 covers 8 bases. Germline CDR1 reads KGHDR; CDR2 reads SFDVKD. The ends lost 7 bases at V and 5 bases at J; junction bases unmatched: 5. This CDR3 is 13 amino acids long. This chain's CDR3 is CATSPTGAETQYF. The DNA for the CDR3 is TGTGCCACCAGCCCGACAGGGGCGGAGACCCAGTACTTC.

The chain uses TRBV5-1 and TRBJ2-2, with TRBD1 identical over 8 bases. Germline lookup yields CDR1 SGHRS and CDR2 YFSETQ. The CDR3 is made up of 14 amino acids. V gave up 5 bases and J gave up 7 bases; unmatched junction bases: 7. The CDR3 here is CASSRTGSNGELFF. The CDR3, as DNA: TGCGCCAGCAGTCGGACAGGGTCGAACGGGGAGCTGTTTTTT.

The chain carries TRBV4-1 and TRBJ1-2; 11 positions agree with TRBD1. Germline CDR1 is MGHRA and CDR2 is YSYEKL. CDR3 length: 16 amino acids. The trim removed 4 bases at V and 2 bases at J, leaving 6 bases unmatched. CDR3 loop: CASSRGRDRGNYGYTF. CDR3 sequence (DNA): TGCGCCAGCAGCCGAGGCCGGGACAGGGGGAACTATGGCTACACCTTC.

In this sample, this clonotype turned up a few times. The chain employs TRBV5-1 and TRBJ2-5, with D possibly being TRBD1 (5 bases). V was shortened by 1 base and J by 2 bases, with 12 bases between the two germline ends. The germline gives CDR1 SGHRS, CDR2 YFSETQ. The CDR3 is 15 residues long. This CDR3 reads CASSLTPRTQETQYF. The CDR3 DNA is TGCGCCAGCAGCTTGACTCCCAGGACACAAGAGACCCAGTACTTC. Complete variable domain (other parts from reference TRBV5-1 and TRBJ2-5): KAGVTQTPRYLIKTRGQQVTLSCSPISGHRSVSWYQQTPGQGLQFLFEYFSETQRNKGNFPGRFSGRQFSNSRSEMNVSTLELGDSALYLCASSLTPRTQETQYFGPGTRLLVL.

This clonotype was observed a few times. The rearrangement joins TRBV5-4 to TRBJ2-3, with D possibly matching TRBD1 (5 bases). Trimming shortened V by 4 bases and J by 7 bases, and 10 bases separated the two germline ends. The CDR3 extends over 12 amino acids. CDR1 is SGHNT, CDR2 YYREEE, per germline (reference sequence). Here the CDR3 DNA reads TGTGCCAGCAGCACTCAGGGAAATACGCAGTATTTT. It translates to CASSTQGNTQYF.

This chain connects TRBV29-1 to TRBJ2-5; D ambiguous. Trimming stripped 7 bases from V and 5 bases from J, with 23 bases between. Per germline, CDR1 SQVTM and CDR2 ANQGSEA. The CDR3 is made up of 15 amino acids. CDR3 sequence: CSAPGGLDERETQYF. The CDR3 nucleotides are TGCAGCGCCCCCGGTGGGTTGGACGAGAGGGAGACCCAGTACTTC.

The V call is TRBV5-1, the J call TRBJ2-1, with 11 positions matching TRBD1. Germline values: CDR1 SGHRS, CDR2 YFSETQ. Trimming removed 0 bases from V and 2 bases from J; junction bases left unmatched: 10. The CDR3 contains 19 residues. Written as DNA, the CDR3 is TGCGCCAGCAGCTTGGGCCCTCCGGACAGGGGGCAAACCTACAATGAGCAGTTCTTC. Translation gives CASSLGPPDRGQTYNEQFF.

This clonotype was counted a few times. The genes are TRBV11-2 and TRBJ2-4; D may be TRBD2 (6 bases). The germline V and J ends were trimmed by 0 bases and 2 bases, with 11 bases remaining between them. CDR3 size: 16 residues. Looked up from germline, CDR1 is SGHAT and CDR2 is FQNNGV. The CDR3 DNA is TGTGCCAGCAGCTTAGAGGCTAGCGTGACCAAAAACATTCAGTACTTC. Translation gives CASSLEASVTKNIQYF.

The chain combines TRBV29-1 with TRBJ2-1; D perhaps matches TRBD1 (5 bases). Per the germline V gene, CDR1 is SQVTM and CDR2 is ANQGSEA. The germline V and J ends were trimmed by 4 bases and 0 bases, with 7 bases remaining between them. There are 13 residues in the CDR3. CDR3 coding DNA: TGCAGCGTTGTGCAGGGCTCCTACAATGAGCAGTTCTTC. Its protein is CSVVQGSYNEQFF.

V is TRBV5-1 and J is TRBJ2-2, with 8 bases lining up with TRBD2. Trimming took 3 bases from V and 4 from J; bases not matched to a gene: 11. Per germline, CDR1 SGHRS and CDR2 YFSETQ. The CDR3 length is 17 residues. The CDR3 DNA reads as TGCGCCAGCAGCTCGGGAGCGGGGGCCCCGTCCACCGGGGAGCTGTTTTTT. Translation gives CASSSGAGAPSTGELFF.

Points on this clonotype: At one end, the junction sequence differs from germline, possibly due to a read error. V gene TRBV5-1 combines with J gene TRBJ1-4; a weak D match, TRBD1 (6 bases). CDR3 length: 16 residues. Germline CDR1 is SGHRS and CDR2 is YFSETQ. CDR3 residues: CASSVGHRGTNERLFF. The CDR3 DNA follows: TGCGCCAGCAGCGTGGGACACCGAGGGACTAATGAAAGACTGTTTTTT.

The gene calls are TRBV27 and TRBJ1-2; 8 nucleotides agree with TRBD1. Germline values: CDR1 MNHEY, CDR2 SMNVEV (reference sequence). V shed 5 bases and J 7 bases; nucleotides not matched to a gene: 9. This CDR3 has 14 amino acids. Here the CDR3 DNA reads TGTGCCAGCAGTGCCGGACAGGGAATAGGTGGCTACACCTTC. Its translation is CASSAGQGIGGYTF.